This T cell receptor beta chain was recorded in a study of vaccination effects on CD4 cells after COVID-19. The CDR3 contains 12 residues. V lost 0 bases and J lost 12, with 10 bases in between. CDR1 is KGHDR and CDR2 is SFDVKD in the germline V gene. Points on this clone: Its cognate antigen is unknown.

Generated by immunoSEQ multiplex PCR, the TCRdb table keeps only in-frame clones and is missing some. The sample consists of about 32,000 clones, 72% of them appearing once. Ahead of sequencing, the ViraFEST assay grew antigen-specific CD4+ T cells using viral peptide pools. A 10-day culture period preceded the isolation of CD4+ T cells. Vaccination of participants consisted of two doses of either the BNT162b2 or mRNA-1273 vaccine. IL-2 medium was substituted for half the medium on days 3 and 7. This chain joins TRBV24-1 and TRBJ1-2; D is unclear. The sequencing here drew on CD4+ T cells from PBMCs cultured with HCoV-229E spike peptides, taken after COVID-19 vaccination. This TCR came from a human donor who received a COVID-19 vaccine. CDR3 region: CATSDLAGRNTF. CDR3 DNA: TGTGCCACCAGTGATTTGGCAGGAAGGAACACCTTC.